One sample yielded the 30 T cell receptor beta chains listed below, sequenced in a study of low-dose radiotherapy and immunotherapy resistance in tumors. The time point is: after trial treatment. Treatment noted: LDRT plus nivolumab, ipilimumab, low-dose cyclophosphamide and aspirin (RACIN trial). Alpha and beta chains were covered, as first-strand cDNA relied on TRAV- and TRBV-specific primers. TCR amplification ran approximately 22 PCR cycles using constant-region and V-primer adapter primers. A single record per CDR3 protein comes from TCRdb applying MiXCR to the reads. The sample has around 80,000 distinct CDR3 sequences, roughly 17% seen once; the top ten hold approximately 1.5%. Sequenced here: PBMCs, sampled after low-dose radiotherapy plus immunotherapy. These receptor sequences come from a male donor with prostate cancer.

This clonotype has ten or more counts. The rearrangement joins TRBV29-1 to TRBJ2-7, with TRBD2 identical over 8 bases. Germline V lookup: CDR1 SQVTM, CDR2 ANQGSEA. This CDR3 spans 13 amino acids. V lost 6 bases, J lost 4 bases, and 8 bases stayed unmatched. CDR3 sequence (DNA): TGCAGCGTCTTTAGCGGGAACTTATACGAGCAGTACTTC. Protein: CSVFSGNLYEQYF.

This clonotype has at least ten counts. The V gene is TRBV3-1, the J gene TRBJ1-2; D is unresolved. Germline CDR1 reads LGHDT; CDR2 reads YNNKEL (reference sequence). The CDR3 contains 13 residues. V was cut by 4 bases and J by 0 bases, with 6 bases left in between. The CDR3, as DNA: TGTGCCAGCAGCCCGTTTGCTAACTATGGCTACACCTTC. It codes for CASSPFANYGYTF.

This clonotype was detected ten times or more. The chain joins TRBV29-1 to TRBJ1-1; no firm D call. The CDR3 has 10 amino acids. Germline CDR1 reads SQVTM; CDR2 reads ANQGSEA. Trimming left V 7 bases short and J 5 bases short, with 8 bases between. CDR3 DNA sequence: TGCAGCGCGGGTCGTACTGAAGCTTTCTTT. Amino acids: CSAGRTEAFF. Filled out from reference TRBV29-1 and TRBJ1-1, the complete variable domain reads SAVISQKPSRDICQRGTSLTIQCQVDSQVTMMFWYRQQPGQSLTLIATANQGSEATYESGFVIDKFPISRPNLTFSTLTVSNMSPEDSSIYLCSAGRTEAFFGQGTRLTVV.

V is TRBV5-4 and J is TRBJ2-1; 8 bases align to TRBD1. J lost 5 bases, V lost 3 bases, and 7 bases had no gene match. Germline V CDR1 and CDR2: SGHNT, YYREEE (reference sequence). CDR3 length: 15 residues. CDR3: CASSYPGGADNEQFF. In DNA form, the CDR3 reads TGTGCCAGCAGCTATCCAGGGGGCGCGGACAATGAGCAGTTCTTC.

About this clonotype: A far larger clone differs by one base, so this is likely a read error. The J gene is TRBJ2-7, the V gene TRBV10-3; D gene ambiguous. The CDR3 totals 14 residues. V lost 3 bases and J 7 bases, leaving 16 bases between the germline ends. Germline V lookup: CDR1 ENHRY, CDR2 SYGVKD. The CDR3 loop reads CAISDPALGNEQYF. CDR3 bases: TGTGCCATCAGTGACCCGGCCCTAGGCAATGAGCAGTACTTC.

Many counts were recorded for this clonotype. The gene calls are TRBV7-2 and TRBJ1-1; 8 bases agree with TRBD1. This CDR3 contains 15 residues. Trimming cost V 4 bases and J 0 bases; bases outside gene matches: 4. The germline CDR1 and CDR2 sequences are SGHTA and FQGNSA. In nucleotides, the CDR3 is TGTGCCAGCAGCTCGGGACAGGCGATGAACACTGAAGCTTTCTTT. This encodes CASSSGQAMNTEAFF. Variable domain in full (rest from reference TRBV7-2 and TRBJ1-1): GAGVSQSPSNKVTEKGKDVELRCDPISGHTALYWYRQSLGQGLEFLIYFQGNSAPDKSGLPSDRFSAERTGGSVSTLTIQRTQQEDSAVYLCASSSGQAMNTEAFFGQGTRLTVV.

For this clonotype: The limits of the CDR3 on the DNA are not certain, so only TCRdb's listed CDR3 is given. The chain uses TRBV28 and TRBJ2-2; the table's D gene call, TRBD1, was not cross checked with the DNA. The CDR3 is 14 residues long, ends included. Germline CDR1 and CDR2: MDHEN and SYDVKM. CDR3 amino acids: CASSLGVTGELFFF.

This clonotype showed up many times. The chain joins TRBV2 to TRBJ2-7; 7 bases map to TRBD1. Germline CDR1 reads SNHLY; CDR2 reads FYNNEI. The CDR3 is made up of 15 amino acids. The ends lost 4 bases at V and 8 bases at J; junction bases unmatched: 14. In nucleotides, the CDR3 is TGTGCCAGCAGTGTATCGACAGGGCGGACCCCTCAGCAGTACTTC. This translates into CASSVSTGRTPQQYF.

This clonotype came up many times. The chain joins TRBV9 to TRBJ1-1; D not resolved. The CDR3 sequence is 14 residues long. Germline lookup yields CDR1 SGDLS and CDR2 YYNGEE. V was shortened by 4 bases and J by 0 bases, with 10 bases between the two germline ends. CDR3 amino acids: CASSPFRMNTEAFF. The CDR3 DNA is TGTGCCAGCAGCCCTTTTCGTATGAACACTGAAGCTTTCTTT.

This clonotype was detected ten times or more. The V gene is TRBV28, the J gene TRBJ2-1; TRBD2 agrees at 10 bases. CDR1 and CDR2 (germline): MDHEN, SYDVKM. V was pared by 2 bases and J by 7 bases, with 5 bases of the junction left unmatched. The CDR3 totals 15 residues. The CDR3 region is CASSLALAGVNEQFF. DNA of the CDR3: TGTGCCAGCAGTTTAGCCCTAGCGGGAGTAAATGAGCAGTTCTTC.

In its sample, this clonotype was seen many times. V is TRBV6-2 or TRBV6-3 and J is TRBJ2-1, with D possibly TRBD1 on 6 matching bases. The CDR3 sequence is 12 residues long. Germline CDR1 MNHEY, CDR2 SVGEGT. V was clipped by 5 bases and J by 8 bases, with 10 bases between them. CDR3 DNA sequence: TGTGCCAGCAGTGCCAGGGGATATGAGCAGTTCTTC. Translating gives CASSARGYEQFF.

Ten or more counts support this clonotype. The CDR3 DNA reads as TGTGCCAGCAGCTCGCAGGGGCACCAAGAGACCCAGTACTTC. Its translation is CASSSQGHQETQYF. The chain recombines TRBV7-3 with TRBJ2-5; D perhaps matches TRBD1 (6 bases). Per the germline V gene, CDR1 is SGHTA and CDR2 is FQGTGA. This CDR3 region has 14 residues. V lost 4 bases and J lost 0, with 9 bases in between.

This clonotype appeared a few times. This chain uses TRBV27 with TRBJ2-7; 10 bases map to TRBD2. Germline CDR1 and CDR2: MNHEY and SMNVEV (reference sequence). The CDR3 consists of 16 residues. The V and J ends lost 4 bases and 6 bases, in that order; junction bases with no gene match: 12. The CDR3 is CASSSTRLAGLTEQYF. The CDR3 DNA reads TGTGCCAGCAGTTCGACCCGACTAGCGGGCCTCACCGAGCAGTACTTC.

This clonotype was picked up many times. The rearrangement uses TRBV28 and TRBJ2-3; D is perhaps TRBD1 (5 bases). V was clipped by 3 bases and J by 1 base, with 8 bases between them. Germline CDR1 reads MDHEN; CDR2 reads SYDVKM. The CDR3 length is 14 residues. CDR3 coding DNA: TGTGCCAGCAGTTTCCAAGGGGGCACAGATACGCAGTATTTT. Amino acids: CASSFQGGTDTQYF.

This clonotype was observed many times. Its ends do not fully match the called genes, so a read error is possible. CDR3 in amino acids: CASSLPSAGDTQYF. In DNA form, the CDR3 reads TGCGCCAGCAGCCTGCCGAGCGCCGGAGATACGCAGTATTTT. The chain couples TRBV7-8 to TRBJ2-3; no firm D call. The CDR3 is 14 residues long. Germline V gene lookup returns CDR1 SGHVS and CDR2 FQNEAQ.

This clonotype was seen at least ten times. This rearrangement joins TRBV27 to TRBJ2-5; D is possibly TRBD2 (6 bases). This CDR3 has 14 amino acids. Germline CDR1 reads MNHEY; CDR2 reads SMNVEV (reference sequence). V lost 3 bases to trimming and J lost 5 bases, with 13 bases between them. The CDR3 is CASSFIGSGETQYF. The CDR3 region has the DNA TGTGCCAGCAGTTTTATCGGGAGCGGCGAGACCCAGTACTTC.

This clonotype was seen at least ten times. The chain carries TRBV28 and TRBJ2-7; maybe TRBD2 (6 bases). Trimming cost V 5 bases and J 1 base, with 15 bases left between them. The germline V gene has CDR1 MDHEN and CDR2 SYDVKM. The CDR3 is 15 residues long. CDR3 protein: CASSTTGLGSYEQYF. In nucleotides, the CDR3 is TGTGCCAGCAGTACGACGGGACTGGGATCCTACGAGCAGTACTTC.

This clonotype was seen at least ten times. The gene calls are TRBV19 and TRBJ2-1; 9 bases are shared with TRBD2. This CDR3 comprises 15 residues. Unmatched junction bases numbered 8, after V lost 5 bases and J lost 6 bases. Germline V gives CDR1 LNHDA, CDR2 SQIVND (reference sequence). The CDR3 is CASSLGSGRPNEQFF. In DNA form, the CDR3 reads TGTGCCAGTAGTCTGGGTAGCGGGAGACCCAATGAGCAGTTCTTC.

This clonotype appeared many times. CDR3 sequence: CASSDRVAKNIQYF. The CDR3 nucleotides are TGTGCCAGCTCAGACAGGGTGGCCAAAAACATTCAGTACTTC. The chain has TRBV18 and TRBJ2-4, with TRBD1 matching 7 bases. The CDR3 consists of 14 residues. The J segment lost 1 base and the V segment lost 5 bases, leaving 2 bases of the junction unmatched. Germline CDR1 is KGHSH and CDR2 is LQKENI.

This clonotype has ten or more counts. The chain uses TRBV6-2 or TRBV6-3 and TRBJ1-2, with TRBD1 matching over 7 bases. The CDR3 has 13 residues. Germline V gene sequence: CDR1 MNHEY, CDR2 SVGEGT. J was trimmed by 2 bases and V by 8 bases; bases with no gene match: 5. For the CDR3, the DNA is TGTGCCAGCCGGGACAGACGGAACTATGGCTACACCTTC. This gives the protein CASRDRRNYGYTF.

This clonotype was recorded many times. This chain links TRBV7-2 with TRBJ2-7; 8 bases line up with TRBD2. CDR3 length equals 16 residues. CDR1 is SGHTA and CDR2 is FQGNSA in the germline V gene. Trimming removed 3 bases from V and 1 base from J; junction bases left unmatched: 8. The CDR3 DNA is TGTGCCAGCAGCTTCGGTTTCGGGAGGGGATCCTACGAGCAGTACTTC. Translated, it gives CASSFGFGRGSYEQYF.

This clonotype was detected many times. The chain's CDR3 is CAIRRQINQPQHF. The CDR3, as DNA: TGTGCCATCAGACGACAAATTAATCAGCCCCAGCATTTT. The gene calls are TRBV10-3 and TRBJ1-5; D unclear. The CDR3 runs 13 residues. The V end lost 6 bases, the J end lost 4 bases, and 10 bases lay between the germline ends. Germline loops: CDR1 ENHRY, CDR2 SYGVKD.

The chain couples TRBV5-1 to TRBJ1-6, with D hard to call. The V gene's germline CDR1 is SGHRS and CDR2 YFSETQ. The CDR3 sequence is 14 residues long. The V end lost 9 bases, the J end lost 6 bases, and 16 bases lay between the germline ends. The CDR3 region is CATPVGFGNSPLHF. The CDR3 bases are TGCGCCACCCCCGTAGGTTTCGGTAATTCACCCCTCCACTTT.

This clonotype showed up many times. The rearrangement links TRBV13 to TRBJ1-3; no reliable D call. Trimming left V 5 bases short and J 0 bases short, with 8 bases between. The CDR3 covers 14 residues. Germline assignment: CDR1 PRHDT and CDR2 FYEKMQ (reference sequence). For the CDR3, the DNA is TGTGCCAGCAGCAACCGGGACTCTGGAAACACCATATATTTT. It codes for CASSNRDSGNTIYF.

This clonotype was counted at least ten times. V usage is TRBV4-1 and J usage is TRBJ1-1; 7 bases match TRBD1. V dropped 5 bases and J dropped 4; count of bases not matched to a gene: 16. The CDR3 runs 17 residues. CDR1 MGHRA and CDR2 YSYEKL come from the germline V gene. CDR3: CASSKGVGQGDFTEAFF. CDR3 bases: TGCGCCAGCAGCAAAGGGGTTGGTCAGGGGGATTTCACTGAAGCTTTCTTT.

This clonotype was recorded many times. J is TRBJ1-2 and V is TRBV28; 7 positions agree with TRBD1. The germline gives CDR1 MDHEN, CDR2 SYDVKM. The CDR3 is made up of 14 amino acids. The V and J ends lost 7 bases and 2 bases, in that order; junction bases with no gene match: 7. Here the CDR3 reads CASNSQDRNYGYTF. DNA of the CDR3: TGTGCCAGCAATTCACAGGACAGGAACTATGGCTACACCTTC.

Details on this clonotype: A far larger clone is one nucleotide away, so this likely arose from a read error. The V gene is TRBV6-5, the J gene TRBJ2-7; unclear D gene. CDR1 is MNHEY, CDR2 SVGAGI, per germline. V was shortened by 4 bases and J by 7 bases, with 8 bases between the two germline ends. This CDR3 has 11 amino acids. CDR3 region: CASSSRNEQYF. DNA of the CDR3: TGTGCCAGCAGTTCAAGGAATGAGCAGTACTTC.

This clonotype was picked up many times. The genes are TRBV28 and TRBJ1-6, with D hard to call. This CDR3 contains 14 residues. Germline CDR1 is MDHEN and CDR2 is SYDVKM. The CDR3 reads CAAAPSLRGSPLHF. The CDR3 region has the DNA TGTGCAGCGGCACCGTCCCTTAGAGGATCACCCCTCCACTTT.

The chain is built from TRBV5-1 and TRBJ2-1; D is tentatively TRBD1 or TRBD2 (6 bases each). This CDR3 has 14 residues. Trimming shortened V by 0 bases and J by 8 bases, and 12 bases separated the two germline ends. CDR1 SGHRS and CDR2 YFSETQ come from the germline V gene. The CDR3 region has the DNA TGCGCCAGCAGCTTGGATTACAGGGACTATGAGCAGTTCTTC. Encoded protein: CASSLDYRDYEQFF.

This clonotype was found many times. The V call is TRBV5-1, the J call TRBJ2-2; D is unresolved. CDR3 size: 13 residues. CDR1 and CDR2 (germline): SGHRS, YFSETQ. Trimming stripped 4 bases from V and 4 bases from J, with 8 bases between. As DNA, the CDR3 is TGCGCCAGCAGCCAGGACGGCACCGGGGAGCTGTTTTTT. Translating it yields CASSQDGTGELFF. Combining the CDR3 with reference TRBV5-1 and TRBJ2-2 gives the whole variable domain KAGVTQTPRYLIKTRGQQVTLSCSPISGHRSVSWYQQTPGQGLQFLFEYFSETQRNKGNFPGRFSGRQFSNSRSEMNVSTLELGDSALYLCASSQDGTGELFFGEGSRLTVL.